This T cell receptor beta chain stems from a study of T cells in pancreatic ductal adenocarcinoma (dated by TCRdb to between 2016 and 2019). Notes on the research overall: Seeking insight into the adaptive T-cell response that arises naturally, the researchers examined how many CD8+ T cells infiltrated tumors of resected pancreatic ductal adenocarcinoma, where they sat, and what features they had, alongside the same properties of suppressive cells.

From cysteine to phenylalanine, the CDR3 is 16 amino acids long. Here the CDR3 DNA is all that survives: 48 bases in frame from base 1. V sheds 0 bases and J sheds 7 bases, leaving 18 bases between their ends. The germline V gene provides CDR1 SGHTA and CDR2 FQGNSA. Study-wide findings and limitations: More total productive templates and around 8-fold more unique clonotypes were found in blood samples than in tumor samples. Comparisons of clonality between tumor and blood may be biased because tumors are enriched in CD45RO+ effector T cells rather than naive T cells, which biases the comparison toward lower diversity. Since most people with pancreatic cancer show up with disease that cannot be operated on, the resected cohort was biased toward the minority who had early-stage disease. T-cell clonality did not differ significantly between tumor and blood, with mean clonality about 0.1 in tumors and around 0.071 in blood.

Points on this clone: Its cognate antigen has yet to be identified. Base qualities are missing; no much larger clone stands one base away.

Pancreatic ductal adenocarcinoma patients who had undergone surgery without neoadjuvant therapy were selected. Peripheral blood was collected in heparin tubes, and PBMCs were isolated by histopaque density gradient and cryopreserved in roughly 9.5% DMSO. Genomic DNA was extracted from 7 PBMC and 9 flash-frozen tumor specimens using the DNeasy Blood and Tissue Kit with Proteinase K and RNase treatment. TCR beta CDR3 regions were amplified from genomic DNA using the immunoSEQ hsTCRB kit. An Illumina HiSeq system was used for high-throughput TRB CDR3 sequencing. The original pipeline was this. Sequencing reads were analyzed with the immunoSEQ software, and nonproductive sequences with premature stops or frame-shifts were excluded. To calculate repertoire clonality, Shannon entropy was normalized by log2 of the number of unique productive sequences, and that value was subtracted from one. TCRdb holds this immuneACCESS table with in-frame rearrangements only. Some clones are missing; in checked studies, unresolved V genes explain under half, and the rest has no known cause. That table supplies the V and J calls and clone size; D and trimming were determined from the DNA. This sample holds over 85,000 clones; 90% to 95% were observed only once. The top ten clones comprise approximately 3.1% of the sample.

Sequencing was carried out using PBMCs. The sequence was obtained from a human donor with pancreatic ductal adenocarcinoma. The chain employs TRBV7-2 and TRBJ1-2; TRBD1 is a weak D gene call, 6 bases matching. The bases are TGTGCCAGCAGCTTAGCCTCAGGGGACAAGGGAGCTGGCTACACCTTC. The resulting protein is CASSLASGDKGAGYTF.